A single T cell receptor (beta chain) is shown here with its context. Its antigen is undetermined. Trimming took off 4 bases at V and 6 bases at J, with 15 bases between the two ends. This CDR3 has 14 residues. MiXCR, run by TCRdb on the 5' RACE reads, gives a single entry per CDR3 protein. The sample has 30,000 to 45,000 distinct CDR3 sequences; around 10% are singletons. This entry comes from a study of CD8 T cells in ankylosing spondylitis. Overall study results and limits: Among TCR beta sequences, a motif of several highly homologous variants appeared characteristic of ankylosing spondylitis blood. The authors reported significant enrichment of disease-linked clones in matched ankylosing spondylitis synovial fluid. Some motif variants were previously reported in reactive arthritis synovial fluid and blood.

Sequences were obtained from synovial fluid, either unsorted or a sorted T cell fraction (not recorded which). The genes are TRBV23-1 and TRBJ1-1; D not resolved. TRBV23-1 is flagged as an ORF with uncertain function. This clonotype originated in a male donor with ankylosing spondylitis. The DNA of the CDR3 is TGCGCCAGCAGTCGAGCCTGGGGTCCCCCTGAAGCTTTCTTT. Translated: CASSRAWGPPEAFF.